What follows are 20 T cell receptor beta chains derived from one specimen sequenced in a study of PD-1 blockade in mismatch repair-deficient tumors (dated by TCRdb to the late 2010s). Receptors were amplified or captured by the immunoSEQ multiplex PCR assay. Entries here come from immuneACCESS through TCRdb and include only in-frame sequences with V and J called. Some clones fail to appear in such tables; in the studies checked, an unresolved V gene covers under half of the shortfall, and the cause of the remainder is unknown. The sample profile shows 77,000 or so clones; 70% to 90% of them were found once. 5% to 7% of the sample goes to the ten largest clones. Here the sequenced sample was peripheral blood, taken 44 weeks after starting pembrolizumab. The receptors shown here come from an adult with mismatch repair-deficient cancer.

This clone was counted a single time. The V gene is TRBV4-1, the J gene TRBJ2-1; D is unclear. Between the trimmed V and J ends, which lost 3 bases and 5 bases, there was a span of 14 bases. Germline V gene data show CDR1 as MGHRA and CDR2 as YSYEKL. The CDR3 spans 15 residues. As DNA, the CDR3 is TGCGCCAGCAGCCACCCTGGTCTCATAAACAATGAGCAGTTCTTC. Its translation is CASSHPGLINNEQFF.

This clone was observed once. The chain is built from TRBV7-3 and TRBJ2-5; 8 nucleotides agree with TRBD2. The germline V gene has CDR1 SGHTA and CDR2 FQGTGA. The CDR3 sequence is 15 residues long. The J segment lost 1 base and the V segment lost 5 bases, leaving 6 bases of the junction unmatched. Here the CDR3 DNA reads TGTGCCAGCAGCCCCGGTCTAGCGGGCCAAGAGACCCAGTACTTC. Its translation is CASSPGLAGQETQYF.

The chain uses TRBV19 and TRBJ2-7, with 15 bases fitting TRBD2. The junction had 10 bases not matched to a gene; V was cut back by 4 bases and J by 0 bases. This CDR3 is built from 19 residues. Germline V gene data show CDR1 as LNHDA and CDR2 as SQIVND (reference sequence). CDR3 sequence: CASSNYHGLAGGTSYEQYF. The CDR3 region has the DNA TGTGCCAGTAGTAATTACCACGGACTAGCGGGAGGGACCTCCTACGAGCAGTACTTC.

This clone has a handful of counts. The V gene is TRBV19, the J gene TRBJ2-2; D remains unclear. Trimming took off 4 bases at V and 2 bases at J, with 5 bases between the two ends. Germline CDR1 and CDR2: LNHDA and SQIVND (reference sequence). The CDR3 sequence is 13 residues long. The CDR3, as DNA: TGTGCCAGTAGTAACCCTAACACCGGGGAGCTGTTTTTT. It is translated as CASSNPNTGELFF.

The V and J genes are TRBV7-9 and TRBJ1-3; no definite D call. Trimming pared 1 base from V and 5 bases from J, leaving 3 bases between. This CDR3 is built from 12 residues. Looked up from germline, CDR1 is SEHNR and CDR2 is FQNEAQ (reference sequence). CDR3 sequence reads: CASSLGRNTIYF. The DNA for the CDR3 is TGTGCCAGCAGCTTAGGTAGAAACACCATATATTTT.

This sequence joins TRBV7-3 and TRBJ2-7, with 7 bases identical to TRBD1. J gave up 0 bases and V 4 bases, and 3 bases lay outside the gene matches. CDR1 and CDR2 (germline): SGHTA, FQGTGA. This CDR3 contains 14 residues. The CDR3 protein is CASSSWTGSYEQYF. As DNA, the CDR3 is TGTGCCAGCAGCTCCTGGACAGGCTCCTACGAGCAGTACTTC.

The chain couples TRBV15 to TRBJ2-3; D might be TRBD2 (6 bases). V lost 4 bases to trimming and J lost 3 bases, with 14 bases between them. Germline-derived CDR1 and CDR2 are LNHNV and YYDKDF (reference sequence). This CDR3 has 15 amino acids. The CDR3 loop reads CATSNRRDATDTQYF. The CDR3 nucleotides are TGTGCCACCAGCAACCGGCGGGACGCGACAGATACGCAGTATTTT. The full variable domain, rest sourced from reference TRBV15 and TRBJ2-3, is DAMVIQNPRYQVTQFGKPVTLSCSQTLNHNVMYWYQQKSSQAPKLLFHYYDKDFNNEADTPDNFQSRRPNTSFCFLDIRSPGLGDTAMYLCATSNRRDATDTQYFGPGTRLTVL.

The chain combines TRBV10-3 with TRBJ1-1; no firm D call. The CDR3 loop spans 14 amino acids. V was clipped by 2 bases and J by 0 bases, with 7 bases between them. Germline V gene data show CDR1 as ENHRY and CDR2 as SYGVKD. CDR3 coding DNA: TGTGCCATCAGTGAGACGGCCATGAACACTGAAGCTTTCTTT. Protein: CAISETAMNTEAFF.

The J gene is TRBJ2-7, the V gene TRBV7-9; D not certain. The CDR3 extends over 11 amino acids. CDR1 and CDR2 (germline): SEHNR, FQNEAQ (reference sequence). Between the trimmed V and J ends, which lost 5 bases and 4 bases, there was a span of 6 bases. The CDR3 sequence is CASSTSYEQYF. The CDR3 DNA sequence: TGTGCCAGCAGCACCTCATACGAGCAGTACTTC.

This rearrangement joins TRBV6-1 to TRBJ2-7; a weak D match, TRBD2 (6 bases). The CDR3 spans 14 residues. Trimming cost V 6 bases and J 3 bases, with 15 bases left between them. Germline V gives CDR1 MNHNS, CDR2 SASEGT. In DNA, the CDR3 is TGTGCCAGCAGCGTGGGACTGGACTACTACGAGCAGTACTTC. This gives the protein CASSVGLDYYEQYF.

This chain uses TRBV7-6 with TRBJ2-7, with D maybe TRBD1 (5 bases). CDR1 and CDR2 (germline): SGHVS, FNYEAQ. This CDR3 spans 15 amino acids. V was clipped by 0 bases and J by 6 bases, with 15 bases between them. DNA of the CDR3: TGTGCCAGCAGCTTAGCACAGGCCGCAGCCTTCGAGCAGTACTTC. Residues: CASSLAQAAAFEQYF.

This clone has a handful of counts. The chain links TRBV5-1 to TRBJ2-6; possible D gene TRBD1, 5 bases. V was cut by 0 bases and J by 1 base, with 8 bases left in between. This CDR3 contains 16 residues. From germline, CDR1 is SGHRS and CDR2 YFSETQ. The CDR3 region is CASSLGGQSGANVLTF. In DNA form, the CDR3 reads TGCGCCAGCAGCTTGGGGGGCCAGTCTGGGGCCAACGTCCTGACTTTC.

The CDR3 DNA sequence: TGTGCCAGCACTCAAGGGGGGCTAGAGACCCAGTACTTC. Translation gives CASTQGGLETQYF. The rearrangement joins TRBV6-5 to TRBJ2-5; D possibly matches TRBD1 or TRBD2 (6 bases each). V was pared by 7 bases and J by 4 bases, with 13 bases between. CDR1 is MNHEY and CDR2 is SVGAGI in the germline V gene. The CDR3 sequence is 13 residues long.

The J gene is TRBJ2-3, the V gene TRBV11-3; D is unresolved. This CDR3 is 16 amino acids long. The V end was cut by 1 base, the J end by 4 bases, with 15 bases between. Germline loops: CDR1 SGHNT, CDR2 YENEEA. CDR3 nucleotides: TGTGCCAGCAGCTTAGGGCCATTGATGAAGGCAGATACGCAGTATTTT. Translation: CASSLGPLMKADTQYF.

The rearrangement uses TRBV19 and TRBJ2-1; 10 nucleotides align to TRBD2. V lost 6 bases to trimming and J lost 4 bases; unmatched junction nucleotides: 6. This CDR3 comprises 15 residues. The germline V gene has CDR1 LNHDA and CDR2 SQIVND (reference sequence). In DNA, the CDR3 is TGTGCCAGTAGGGTTACTAGCGGGGCTTACAATGAGCAGTTCTTC. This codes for CASRVTSGAYNEQFF.

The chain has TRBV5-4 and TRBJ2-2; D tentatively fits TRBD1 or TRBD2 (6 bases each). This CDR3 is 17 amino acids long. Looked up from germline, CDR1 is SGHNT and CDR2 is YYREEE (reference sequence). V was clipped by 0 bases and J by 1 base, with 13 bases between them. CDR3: CASSLANRDWNTGELFF. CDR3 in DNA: TGTGCCAGCAGCTTGGCAAACAGGGACTGGAACACCGGGGAGCTGTTTTTT.

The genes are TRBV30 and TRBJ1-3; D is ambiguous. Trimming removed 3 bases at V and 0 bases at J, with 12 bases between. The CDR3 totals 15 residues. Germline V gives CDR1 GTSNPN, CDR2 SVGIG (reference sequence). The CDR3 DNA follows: TGTGCCTGGAGAGCAGACGGGTACTCTGGAAACACCATATATTTT. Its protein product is CAWRADGYSGNTIYF.

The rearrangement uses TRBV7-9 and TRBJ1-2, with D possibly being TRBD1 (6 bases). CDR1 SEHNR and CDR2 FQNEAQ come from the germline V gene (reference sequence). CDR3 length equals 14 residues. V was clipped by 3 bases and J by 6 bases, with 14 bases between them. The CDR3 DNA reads TGTGCCAGCAGCTTTGTTAAGGCAGGGGATGGCTACACCTTC. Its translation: CASSFVKAGDGYTF.

CDR3 amino acids: CASKRPYQETQYF. The CDR3 coding sequence is TGTGCCAGCAAACGCCCGTACCAAGAGACCCAGTACTTC. The gene calls are TRBV6-5 and TRBJ2-5; D gene ambiguous. The V end was cut by 7 bases, the J end by 0 bases, with 9 bases between. The CDR3 runs to 13 residues. Germline values: CDR1 MNHEY, CDR2 SVGAGI.

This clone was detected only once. In DNA, the CDR3 is TGTGCCAGCAGCGTAGGTTTGGACGGGAATGAAAAACTGTTTTTT. This codes for CASSVGLDGNEKLFF. This chain connects TRBV9 to TRBJ1-4; D is unclear. V gave up 0 bases and J gave up 5 bases, with 11 bases separating them. The CDR3 length is 15 residues. CDR1 and CDR2 from the germline V gene are SGDLS and YYNGEE.